This T cell receptor beta chain was identified during a study of T cell responses to AZD1222 COVID-19 vaccine. About the research overall: Combined were second doses at about 4 or about 12 weeks.

Per germline, CDR1 SEHNR and CDR2 FQNEAQ (reference sequence). The CDR3 runs to 15 residues. Trimming shortened V by 2 bases and J by 0 bases, and 11 bases separated the two germline ends. Sequenced by immunoSEQ multiplex PCR; TCRdb stores in-frame clones only, minus some. The sample consists of 150,000 to 180,000 clones, about 85% of them appearing once. The rearrangement uses TRBV7-9 and TRBJ2-7; D gene unclear. The material sequenced was peripheral blood, taken on day 0 of AZD1222 vaccination. The receptor's source is an adult in good health. The CDR3 spells CASSLTGPVSYEQYF. The CDR3 DNA sequence: TGTGCCAGCAGCTTAACCGGGCCCGTCTCCTACGAGCAGTACTTC.